A single sample gave rise to the 10 T cell receptor beta chains below, sequenced in a study of T-cell reconstitution after alpha-beta-depleted transplantation in children. TCRbeta library construction was performed incorporating unique molecular identifiers. TCRdb re-derived calls from the PCR reads in MiXCR, one entry per CDR3 protein. The sample has hundreds of thousands of distinct CDR3 sequences, 16% seen once. This material consisted of PBMCs from the stem cell graft donor, taken from the stem cell graft. The receptor source for this set is a human donor who donated a stem cell graft to a child with acute myeloid leukemia.

In this sample, this clonotype turned up a few times. V gene TRBV10-3 combines with J gene TRBJ1-5, with D possibly matching TRBD1 (6 bases). Germline CDR1 is ENHRY and CDR2 is SYGVKD. This CDR3 region has 15 residues. V was clipped by 0 bases and J by 7 bases, with 13 bases between them. CDR3 protein: CAISESLEGGQPQHF. The DNA for the CDR3 is TGTGCCATCAGTGAGTCGTTGGAGGGGGGACAGCCCCAGCATTTT.

This clonotype was recorded many times. The chain has TRBV20-1 and TRBJ2-5; TRBD1 is a possible D gene (5 bases). V was clipped by 5 bases and J by 2 bases, with 6 bases between them. Germline CDR1 DFQATT, CDR2 SNEGSKA (reference sequence). The CDR3 runs 11 residues. The CDR3 reads CSASGQETQYF. CDR3 nucleotide sequence: TGCAGTGCTTCAGGGCAAGAGACCCAGTACTTC.

This clonotype was counted a few times. V usage is TRBV10-3 and J usage is TRBJ1-1; D not resolved. Germline assignment: CDR1 ENHRY and CDR2 SYGVKD. The CDR3 is 13 residues long. Trimming took 3 bases from V and 3 from J, leaving 8 bases between them. CDR3 sequence (DNA): TGTGCCATCAGTGAATACATGGACACTGAAGCTTTCTTT. Protein: CAISEYMDTEAFF.

This clonotype was observed many times. The chain joins TRBV20-1 to TRBJ2-2; tentative D call: TRBD2 (5 bases). The germline gives CDR1 DFQATT, CDR2 SNEGSKA (reference sequence). V was trimmed by 6 bases and J by 1 base, leaving 6 bases between them. This CDR3 has 12 residues. The CDR3 coding sequence is TGCAGTGCCCGGGAGAACACCGGGGAGCTGTTTTTT. It specifies CSARENTGELFF.

Remarks on this clonotype: This could be a read error, since a much larger clone is one nucleotide away. This sequence joins TRBV6-5 and TRBJ2-5; tentative D call: TRBD2 (6 bases). CDR1 is MNHEY and CDR2 is SVGAGI in the germline V gene. This CDR3 is built from 13 residues. Deletions cut 4 bases from V and 9 bases from J, with 15 bases between. Written as DNA, the CDR3 is TGTGCCAGCAGTTCCGGGAGCGAGTTGGCCCAGTACTTC. Its protein product is CASSSGSELAQYF.

Turning to this clonotype: Just one base apart from a much larger clone, this may be a read error. The rearrangement links TRBV7-2 to TRBJ1-6, with D possibly TRBD1 on 6 matching bases. Germline values: CDR1 SGHTA, CDR2 FQGNSA. CDR3 length: 14 residues. V was cut by 8 bases and J by 7 bases, with 15 bases left in between. The CDR3 sequence: CASGSGQPNSPLHF. The CDR3 nucleotides read TGTGCCAGCGGCTCCGGACAGCCGAATTCACCCCTCCACTTT.

The chain couples TRBV7-9 to TRBJ1-2, with D perhaps matching TRBD1 (6 bases). This CDR3 contains 13 residues. Germline V gene sequence: CDR1 SEHNR, CDR2 FQNEAQ (reference sequence). Trimming took off 5 bases at V and 2 bases at J, with 9 bases between the two ends. Here the CDR3 DNA reads TGTGCCAGCAGCCATGGACAGAACTATGGCTACACCTTC. Its protein product is CASSHGQNYGYTF. Filled out from reference TRBV7-9 and TRBJ1-2, the complete variable domain reads DTGVSQNPRHKITKRGQNVTFRCDPISEHNRLYWYRQTLGQGPEFLTYFQNEAQLEKSRLLSDRFSAERPKGSFSTLEIQRTEQGDSAMYLCASSHGQNYGYTFGSGTRLTVV.

The chain uses TRBV7-8 and TRBJ1-2, with D hard to call. The ends were cut back, 3 bases at V and 4 bases at J, with 12 bases in the middle. Germline values: CDR1 SGHVS, CDR2 FQNEAQ. This CDR3 has 14 amino acids. Here the CDR3 reads CASSFDRNSYGYTF. As DNA, the CDR3 is TGTGCCAGCAGCTTCGACCGCAACAGCTATGGCTACACCTTC. The complete variable domain, with remaining parts taken from reference TRBV7-8 and TRBJ1-2, reads GAGVSQSPRYKVAKRGQDVALRCDPISGHVSLFWYQQALGQGPEFLTYFQNEAQLDKSGLPSDRFFAERPEGSVSTLKIQRTQQEDSAVYLCASSFDRNSYGYTFGSGTRLTVV.

A few counts support this clonotype. This chain links TRBV7-9 with TRBJ1-4, with D possibly being TRBD1 (5 bases). The CDR3 has 16 residues. Germline V CDR1 and CDR2: SEHNR, FQNEAQ (reference sequence). V was trimmed by 5 bases and J by 0 bases, leaving 13 bases between them. CDR3 sequence reads: CASSAQGFATNEKLFF. DNA of the CDR3: TGTGCCAGCAGCGCCCAGGGATTTGCAACTAATGAAAAACTGTTTTTT.

This clonotype has at least ten counts. The rearrangement uses TRBV6-2 or TRBV6-3 and TRBJ1-1; TRBD1 is a possible D gene (5 bases). Germline V gene lookup returns CDR1 MNHEY and CDR2 SVGEGT. The length of the CDR3 is 16 residues. The V end lost 8 bases, the J end lost 0 bases, and 19 bases lay between the germline ends. This CDR3 reads CASQKGRINMNTEAFF. As DNA, the CDR3 is TGTGCCAGCCAGAAGGGACGGATTAATATGAACACTGAAGCTTTCTTT.